Listed here are 30 T cell receptor beta chains from one sample, sequenced in a study of shared clonotypes between healthy human individuals. TCRdb's table, derived via immunoSEQ multiplex PCR, lists solely in-frame clones and lacks some. Of millions of clones in the sample, approximately 94% were seen once. The sequencing input was naive CD4+ T cells sorted from blood. Subset meaning: CD45RA+ positively selected. Every receptor here comes from a young man in good health.

Of note for this clone: The same CDR3 is also encoded by other DNA sequences in this sample. The rearrangement links TRBV7-6 to TRBJ1-5; D perhaps matches TRBD1 (6 bases). This CDR3 has 13 residues. The germline V and J ends were trimmed by 5 bases and 4 bases, with 9 bases remaining between them. Germline lookup yields CDR1 SGHVS and CDR2 FNYEAQ. CDR3 protein: CASSPGVNQPQHF. The CDR3 DNA reads TGTGCCAGCAGCCCAGGGGTGAATCAGCCCCAGCATTTT.

The V and J genes are TRBV28 and TRBJ1-6; 7 nucleotides align to TRBD1. The germline CDR1 and CDR2 sequences are MDHEN and SYDVKM. Trimming removed 5 bases from V and 0 bases from J; junction bases left unmatched: 10. This CDR3 region has 18 residues. CDR3 sequence reads: CASSPPTGASSYNSPLHF. For the CDR3, the DNA is TGTGCCAGCAGTCCGCCCACAGGGGCGAGCTCCTATAATTCACCCCTCCACTTT.

This chain joins TRBV4-1 and TRBJ2-5; no definite D call. Germline CDR1 and CDR2: MGHRA and YSYEKL. Between the trimmed V and J ends, which lost 4 bases and 6 bases, there was a span of 6 bases. This CDR3 region has 11 residues. CDR3 sequence: CASSLGKTQYF. As DNA, the CDR3 is TGCGCCAGCAGCCTCGGAAAGACCCAGTACTTC.

As to this clone: At the DNA level, this CDR3 is encoded by other sequences in the same sample as well. This sequence joins TRBV2 and TRBJ1-2; 8 bases are shared with TRBD1. Trimming took 6 bases from V and 5 from J; bases not matched to a gene: 5. This CDR3 comprises 13 residues. Looked up from germline, CDR1 is SNHLY and CDR2 is FYNNEI. CDR3 bases: TGTGCCAGCAGCGGACAGGGAGGGTATGGCTACACCTTC. Translation: CASSGQGGYGYTF.

Comments on this clone: The same CDR3 also results from other DNA sequences found in this sample. This chain connects TRBV9 to TRBJ2-5, with D uncertain. From germline, CDR1 is SGDLS and CDR2 YYNGEE. Trimming removed 0 bases at V and 5 bases at J, with 8 bases between. There are 13 residues in the CDR3. The CDR3 nucleotides read TGTGCCAGCAGCGTAGGAGGTTCGGAGACCCAGTACTTC. This encodes CASSVGGSETQYF.

The rearrangement uses TRBV19 and TRBJ1-5, with D hard to call. The CDR3 is 15 amino acids. From germline, CDR1 is LNHDA and CDR2 SQIVND (reference sequence). Trimming removed 7 bases from V and 5 bases from J, with 18 bases in between. The CDR3 region is CASKTLEVSDQPQHF. CDR3 coding DNA: TGTGCCAGTAAGACCTTAGAGGTCTCCGATCAGCCCCAGCATTTT.

V gene TRBV6-4 combines with J gene TRBJ2-1; tentatively, D is TRBD2 (5 bases). There are 13 residues in the CDR3. Trimming shortened V by 4 bases and J by 9 bases, and 13 bases separated the two germline ends. Germline values: CDR1 MRHNA, CDR2 SNTAGT. This chain's CDR3 is CASSVRTRGEQFF. CDR3 in DNA: TGTGCCAGCAGTGTCAGGACCCGGGGTGAGCAGTTCTTC.

The J gene is TRBJ1-3, the V gene TRBV9; 9 bases line up with TRBD1. The germline V gene encodes CDR1 SGDLS and CDR2 YYNGEE. This CDR3 comprises 16 residues. J lost 3 bases, V lost 3 bases, and 7 bases had no gene match. The CDR3 nucleotides read TGTGCCAGCAGCGCCCTACAGGGGGCAGTTGGAAACACCATATATTTT. Amino acid sequence: CASSALQGAVGNTIYF.

The V gene is TRBV6-1, the J gene TRBJ1-6; TRBD1 matches 7 bases. J lost 3 bases, V lost 6 bases, and 5 bases had no gene match. The CDR3 has 15 amino acids. Germline CDR1 MNHNS, CDR2 SASEGT. The CDR3 here is CASRAGTVYNSPLHF. The CDR3 bases are TGTGCCAGCAGAGCGGGGACAGTCTATAATTCACCCCTCCACTTT.

This clone was detected a few times. This sequence joins TRBV30 and TRBJ1-5; TRBD1 might be the D (5 bases). The length of the CDR3 is 13 residues. Germline CDR1 reads GTSNPN; CDR2 reads SVGIG (reference sequence). The V end was cut by 5 bases, the J end by 4 bases, with 12 bases between. The CDR3 bases are TGTGCCTGGGGCAGGGAGGGGAATCAGCCCCAGCATTTT. It is translated as CAWGREGNQPQHF.

V gene TRBV19 combines with J gene TRBJ1-2; maybe TRBD1 (6 bases). The CDR3 is 13 residues long. V shed 1 base and J shed 6 bases, with 9 bases lying between them. Looked up from germline, CDR1 is LNHDA and CDR2 is SQIVND (reference sequence). As DNA, the CDR3 is TGTGCCAGTAGTATAGTACAGGGCGATGGCTACACCTTC. It yields the protein CASSIVQGDGYTF.

The V call is TRBV15, the J call TRBJ2-2, with D perhaps being TRBD1 or TRBD2 (5 bases each). The CDR3 runs to 15 residues. V lost 4 bases and J lost 0, with 9 bases in between. CDR1 LNHNV and CDR2 YYDKDF come from the germline V gene (reference sequence). As DNA, the CDR3 is TGTGCCACCAGCAAGGGACCGACGAACACCGGGGAGCTGTTTTTT. Residues: CATSKGPTNTGELFF. Based on the CDR3 plus reference TRBV15 and TRBJ2-2, the full variable domain is DAMVIQNPRYQVTQFGKPVTLSCSQTLNHNVMYWYQQKSSQAPKLLFHYYDKDFNNEADTPDNFQSRRPNTSFCFLDIRSPGLGDTAMYLCATSKGPTNTGELFFGEGSRLTVL.

This rearrangement joins TRBV18 to TRBJ1-1; TRBD1 matches at 9 bases. The germline V gene has CDR1 KGHSH and CDR2 LQKENI. Trimming removed 1 base from V and 9 bases from J; junction bases left unmatched: 3. The length of the CDR3 is 13 residues. The CDR3 coding sequence is TGTGCCAGCTCACCACTAGGACAGGGGAAAGCTTTCTTT. Encoded protein: CASSPLGQGKAFF.

This clone occurred once. The gene calls are TRBV18 and TRBJ2-2; D not resolved. CDR1 is KGHSH, CDR2 LQKENI, per germline. This CDR3 spans 15 amino acids. V dropped 4 bases and J dropped 6 bases, with 15 bases sitting between them. The CDR3 nucleotides read TGTGCCAGCTCACGGTTTAACAGTGAATCCGGGGAGCTGTTTTTT. Its protein product is CASSRFNSESGELFF.

This sequence joins TRBV4-1 and TRBJ1-2; the D gene is possibly TRBD1 (5 bases). Deletions cut 0 bases from V and 2 bases from J, with 7 bases between. The CDR3 has 14 amino acids. From germline, CDR1 is MGHRA and CDR2 YSYEKL. In nucleotides, the CDR3 is TGCGCCAGCAGCCAAGAACAGGAGAACTATGGCTACACCTTC. Translation gives CASSQEQENYGYTF.

In DNA form, the CDR3 reads TGTGCCAGCTCACCTACCGGGGCGCCCGGAGCTTTCTTT. Its protein is CASSPTGAPGAFF. The V gene is TRBV18, the J gene TRBJ1-1, with D perhaps matching TRBD1 (5 bases). The germline V and J ends were trimmed by 3 bases and 10 bases, with 15 bases remaining between them. CDR3 length: 13 residues. The germline V gene has CDR1 KGHSH and CDR2 LQKENI.

The chain has TRBV10-3 and TRBJ2-3; D remains unclear. Germline V lookup: CDR1 ENHRY, CDR2 SYGVKD. Trimming stripped 10 bases from V and 0 bases from J, with 8 bases between. This CDR3 is 12 amino acids long. The CDR3, as DNA: TGTGCCACAGGACCGAGCACAGATACGCAGTATTTT. Translation: CATGPSTDTQYF.

This clone was found once. V is TRBV10-3 and J is TRBJ2-5, with a weak D call TRBD2 (6 bases). Trimming shortened V by 4 bases and J by 4 bases, and 13 bases separated the two germline ends. Germline V gives CDR1 ENHRY, CDR2 SYGVKD. This CDR3 has 14 amino acids. The CDR3 loop is CAISVGGAGETQYF. The CDR3 DNA is TGTGCCATCAGTGTCGGCGGGGCGGGAGAGACCCAGTACTTC.

The J gene is TRBJ2-7, the V gene TRBV10-3; 12 positions match TRBD2. In germline, CDR1 is ENHRY, CDR2 SYGVKD. V was clipped by 10 bases and J by 6 bases; unmatched bases: 7. The CDR3 is made up of 13 amino acids. CDR3 sequence (DNA): TGTGCCAGCCAACTAGCGGGAGGCCCCGAGCAGTACTTC. Translation gives CASQLAGGPEQYF.

This chain connects TRBV7-2 to TRBJ2-7; 9 bases are a match to TRBD2. Per germline, CDR1 SGHTA and CDR2 FQGNSA. This CDR3 region has 17 residues. The ends lost 1 base at V and 2 bases at J; junction bases unmatched: 9. For the CDR3, the DNA is TGTGCCAGCAGCTTAGAGGCTAGCGGGACAACACCCTACGAGCAGTACTTC. Amino acids: CASSLEASGTTPYEQYF. The whole variable domain, remainder taken from reference TRBV7-2 and TRBJ2-7, is GAGVSQSPSNKVTEKGKDVELRCDPISGHTALYWYRQSLGQGLEFLIYFQGNSAPDKSGLPSDRFSAERTGGSVSTLTIQRTQQEDSAVYLCASSLEASGTTPYEQYFGPGTRLTVT.

The sample holds a few counts of this clone. The same CDR3 arises from other DNA sequences in this sample as well. The gene calls are TRBV30 and TRBJ1-5, with D perhaps TRBD1 (5 bases). Deletions cut 2 bases from V and 3 bases from J, with 8 bases between. The germline V gene encodes CDR1 GTSNPN and CDR2 SVGIG (reference sequence). The CDR3 contains 13 residues. The CDR3: CAWSTGFNQPQHF. The CDR3 nucleotides read TGTGCCTGGAGTACAGGCTTCAATCAGCCCCAGCATTTT. The full variable domain, in which reference TRBV30 and TRBJ1-5 provide the parts outside the CDR3, is SQTIHQWPATLVQPVGSPLSLECTVEGTSNPNLYWYRQAAGRGLQLLFYSVGIGQISSEVPQNLSASRPQDRQFILSSKKLLLSDSGFYLCAWSTGFNQPQHFGDGTRLSIL.

The CDR3 is CASNLGGLSNQPQHF. The CDR3 bases are TGTGCCAGCAATTTGGGGGGGCTTAGCAATCAGCCCCAGCATTTT. The chain joins TRBV2 to TRBJ1-5; D may be TRBD1 (6 bases). This CDR3 is 15 amino acids long. The ends were cut back, 7 bases at V and 0 bases at J, with 13 bases in the middle. CDR1 SNHLY and CDR2 FYNNEI come from the germline V gene.

Only one count was recorded for this clone. Relative to the germline gene, one junction end is altered; a read error may explain this. The J gene is TRBJ1-5, the V gene TRBV7-7; 7 nucleotides agree with TRBD1. CDR1 and CDR2 (germline): SSHAT, FNYEAQ (reference sequence). The CDR3 contains 14 residues. The CDR3 DNA sequence: TGTGCTAGCAGCCCAGGGGGTAGCTGCCAGCCCCAGCATTTT. It specifies CASSPGGSCQPQHF.

The sample holds one count of this clone. CDR3 sequence (DNA): TGCGCCAGCAGCCAGCAAGGGGCGAGCTCTGGAAACACCATATATTTT. It specifies CASSQQGASSGNTIYF. This chain connects TRBV4-1 to TRBJ1-3; D might be TRBD1 (5 bases). The CDR3 contains 16 residues. CDR1 and CDR2 (germline): MGHRA, YSYEKL. V dropped 3 bases and J dropped 0 bases, with 12 bases sitting between them.

The V and J genes are TRBV6-5 and TRBJ1-2; possibly TRBD1 for D (5 bases). This CDR3 contains 15 residues. Germline values: CDR1 MNHEY, CDR2 SVGAGI. Trimming took 4 bases from V and 0 from J, leaving 12 bases between them. Here the CDR3 DNA reads TGTGCCAGCAGTTCTACGTTGGACACTAACTATGGCTACACCTTC. Its protein product is CASSSTLDTNYGYTF.

A note on this clone: Given the absence of the conserved phenylalanine or tryptophan at the CDR3 end, a read error is likely. No DNA is shown, since the ends of the CDR3 on it are uncertain; the CDR3 is the one TCRdb lists. The V call is TRBV20-1, the J call TRBJ2-3; TRBD2, as called in the table, went unchecked against the DNA. With termini counted, the CDR3 has 11 amino acids. CDR1 is DFQATT, CDR2 SNEGSKA, per germline (reference sequence). The CDR3: CSARIGSGFLM.

A word on this clone: The identical CDR3 is also encoded by other nucleotide sequences in the sample. The genes are TRBV7-9 and TRBJ2-7; maybe TRBD2 (6 bases). This CDR3 is 14 amino acids long. Trimming cost V 1 base and J 0 bases, with 7 bases left between them. Germline CDR1 and CDR2: SEHNR and FQNEAQ (reference sequence). In DNA, the CDR3 is TGTGCCAGCAGCTTAGACGGGAGCTCCTACGAGCAGTACTTC. Its translation: CASSLDGSSYEQYF.

Remarks on this clone: Other DNA sequences from this sample encode an identical CDR3 as well. This chain uses TRBV2 with TRBJ2-5; TRBD2 matches at 7 bases. The CDR3 covers 13 residues. V shed 4 bases and J 2 bases; nucleotides not matched to a gene: 1. In germline, CDR1 is SNHLY, CDR2 FYNNEI. The CDR3 bases are TGTGCCAGCAGTGTCGGGGGGCAAGAGACCCAGTACTTC. The encoded protein is CASSVGGQETQYF.

This chain uses TRBV18 with TRBJ2-7, with a weak D call TRBD1 (6 bases). CDR1 KGHSH and CDR2 LQKENI come from the germline V gene. V was clipped by 2 bases and J by 5 bases, with 13 bases between them. The CDR3 consists of 14 residues. CDR3 residues: CASSPSPTGNEQYF. In DNA, the CDR3 is TGTGCCAGCTCACCATCCCCCACAGGGAACGAGCAGTACTTC. The full variable domain, its missing parts supplied by reference TRBV18 and TRBJ2-7, is NAGVMQNPRHLVRRRGQEARLRCSPMKGHSHVYWYRQLPEEGLKFMVYLQKENIIDESGMPKERFSAEFPKEGPSILRIQQVVRGDSAAYFCASSPSPTGNEQYFGPGTRLTVT.

The rearrangement links TRBV21-1 to TRBJ1-1. TRBV21-1 is labeled a pseudogene. The CDR3 consists of 14 residues. In DNA form, the CDR3 reads TGTGCCAGCAGCTCCCGGGGCCCGAACACTGAAGCTTTCTTT. It yields the protein CASSSRGPNTEAFF.